The 23 T cell receptor beta chains reported below all come from one sample, sequenced in a study of T cells after yellow fever vaccination. TCRdb called the 5' RACE reads again in MiXCR, with one record for every CDR3 protein. The sample consists of around 340,000 distinct CDR3 sequences, approximately 13% of them appearing once. Specimen: CD4+ T cells sorted from PBMCs, collected 15 days after the yellow fever booster vaccination. These receptors were taken from a man between 18 and 29 years old who received the YFV17D yellow fever vaccine.

This clonotype was seen only a few times. J is TRBJ2-7 and V is TRBV20-1; D ambiguous. Germline-derived CDR1 and CDR2 are DFQATT and SNEGSKA (reference sequence). The CDR3 is made up of 12 amino acids. V shed 4 bases and J shed 3 bases, with 10 bases lying between them. CDR3 coding DNA: TGCAGTGCTAACCCGGACCACTACGAGCAGTACTTC. Its protein is CSANPDHYEQYF.

This sequence joins TRBV5-4 and TRBJ2-2; a possible D gene is TRBD1 (5 bases). Germline V CDR1 and CDR2: SGHNT, YYREEE (reference sequence). The V gene lost 4 bases and the J gene lost 4 bases, with 14 bases spanning the gap. The length of the CDR3 is 15 residues. The CDR3 sequence is CASSTTKGATGELFF. CDR3 coding DNA: TGTGCCAGCAGCACTACTAAAGGGGCCACCGGGGAGCTGTTTTTT.

This clonotype occurred a few times. The chain has TRBV20-1 and TRBJ2-3; 7 bases agree with TRBD2. The CDR3 is 15 amino acids. Germline V gene sequence: CDR1 DFQATT, CDR2 SNEGSKA (reference sequence). Losses at the gene ends were 5 bases for V and 2 bases for J; bases not matched to a gene: 10. CDR3 DNA sequence: TGCAGTGCTGGTTACGGGGGGTCATACACAGATACGCAGTATTTT. Translated, it gives CSAGYGGSYTDTQYF.

The J gene is TRBJ2-2, the V gene TRBV2; D is unclear. Trimming shortened V by 2 bases and J by 7 bases, and 14 bases separated the two germline ends. CDR1 is SNHLY, CDR2 FYNNEI, per germline. The CDR3 has 15 residues. CDR3 nucleotide sequence: TGTGCCAGCAGTGAATTAACCGGGCCAAGCGGGGAGCTGTTTTTT. This codes for CASSELTGPSGELFF.

The gene calls are TRBV18 and TRBJ2-3, with 13 bases that match TRBD2. Germline CDR1 reads KGHSH; CDR2 reads LQKENI. This CDR3 spans 15 amino acids. V lost 4 bases to trimming and J lost 5 bases; unmatched junction nucleotides: 3. The CDR3 DNA reads as TGTGCCAGCTCACGCGGGACTAGCGGGGTAGATACGCAGTATTTT. Amino acid sequence: CASSRGTSGVDTQYF.

The chain combines TRBV25-1 with TRBJ1-5; 8 bases agree with TRBD1. V dropped 5 bases and J dropped 7; count of bases not matched to a gene: 7. Per the germline V gene, CDR1 is MGHDK and CDR2 is SYGVNS. The CDR3 extends over 14 amino acids. The CDR3 DNA follows: TGTGCCAGCAGTAAGACAGGGGCGCGGCAGCCCCAGCATTTT. It encodes CASSKTGARQPQHF.

The V call is TRBV18, the J call TRBJ2-1, with 10 bases fitting TRBD2. In germline, CDR1 is KGHSH, CDR2 LQKENI. After removal of 1 base from V and 7 bases from J, the junction contained 7 bases not matched to a gene. The CDR3 totals 16 residues. In nucleotides, the CDR3 is TGTGCCAGCTCACCACAAAGGACTAGCGGTAATAATGAGCAGTTCTTC. It codes for CASSPQRTSGNNEQFF.

This clonotype was picked up a small number of times. The genes are TRBV5-1 and TRBJ2-3, with D unclear. Per germline, CDR1 SGHRS and CDR2 YFSETQ. This CDR3 spans 15 amino acids. Trimming shortened V by 4 bases and J by 4 bases, and 16 bases separated the two germline ends. In nucleotides, the CDR3 is TGCGCCAGCAGCCCGGACGGCTTGGGTGCAGATACGCAGTATTTT. Residues: CASSPDGLGADTQYF.

This chain joins TRBV20-1 and TRBJ1-5, with 11 bases that match TRBD1. Germline-derived CDR1 and CDR2 are DFQATT and SNEGSKA (reference sequence). The CDR3 length is 17 residues. V shed 6 bases and J 6 bases; nucleotides not matched to a gene: 16. The CDR3, as DNA: TGCAGTGCCAATTCACCTAGGACAGGGGGCGCGGGTCAGCCCCAGCATTTT. It yields the protein CSANSPRTGGAGQPQHF.

This clonotype was seen a handful of times. V is TRBV5-1 and J is TRBJ1-1, with D hard to call. The CDR3 length is 15 residues. Looked up from germline, CDR1 is SGHRS and CDR2 is YFSETQ. Trimming pared 7 bases from V and 5 bases from J, leaving 21 bases between. CDR3 residues: CASLRVPGSGTEAFF. The CDR3 DNA sequence: TGCGCCAGCCTACGGGTACCGGGTTCGGGGACTGAAGCTTTCTTT. Together with reference TRBV5-1 and TRBJ1-1, the CDR3 gives the full variable domain: KAGVTQTPRYLIKTRGQQVTLSCSPISGHRSVSWYQQTPGQGLQFLFEYFSETQRNKGNFPGRFSGRQFSNSRSEMNVSTLELGDSALYLCASLRVPGSGTEAFFGQGTRLTVV.

This clonotype was seen a handful of times. This chain connects TRBV6-9 to TRBJ2-3; 8 nucleotides agree with TRBD2. Germline V CDR1 and CDR2: MNHGY, SVAAGI. With V trimmed by 6 bases and J by 2 bases, 10 bases remained unmatched. This CDR3 region has 16 residues. Here the CDR3 DNA reads TGTGCCAGCAGCCTCCCCGCCGGGAGGGACACAGATACGCAGTATTTT. Translated: CASSLPAGRDTDTQYF.

This clonotype has ten or more counts. The chain recombines TRBV7-2 with TRBJ2-1, with TRBD2 identical over 8 bases. CDR3 size: 15 residues. Germline CDR1 and CDR2: SGHTA and FQGNSA. The V and J ends lost 0 bases and 5 bases, in that order; junction bases with no gene match: 3. CDR3 coding DNA: TGTGCCAGCAGCTTAGCGTTAGCGGGGCACAATGAGCAGTTCTTC. Its protein is CASSLALAGHNEQFF.

This clonotype was counted between two and nine times. This chain links TRBV18 with TRBJ2-3; the D is unclear. Germline V lookup: CDR1 KGHSH, CDR2 LQKENI. The CDR3 loop spans 16 amino acids. V was clipped by 2 bases and J by 3 bases, with 15 bases between them. In nucleotides, the CDR3 is TGTGCCAGCTCACCAAAGTATGTCCTAGGGACAGATACGCAGTATTTT. Its protein is CASSPKYVLGTDTQYF.

The genes are TRBV9 and TRBJ2-2; maybe TRBD2 (6 bases). There are 20 residues in the CDR3. Trimming cost V 0 bases and J 2 bases, with 23 bases left between them. Looked up from germline, CDR1 is SGDLS and CDR2 is YYNGEE. This chain's CDR3 is CASSVVEIGVGGSNTGELFF. CDR3 coding DNA: TGTGCCAGCAGCGTAGTGGAAATTGGTGTTGGGGGGAGCAACACCGGGGAGCTGTTTTTT. Complete variable domain (other parts from reference TRBV9 and TRBJ2-2): DSGVTQTPKHLITATGQRVTLRCSPRSGDLSVYWYQQSLDQGLQFLIQYYNGEERAKGNILERFSAQQFPDLHSELNLSSLELGDSALYFCASSVVEIGVGGSNTGELFFGEGSRLTVL.

The V and J genes are TRBV4-1 and TRBJ2-5; possibly TRBD1 or TRBD2 for D (5 bases each). V was clipped by 4 bases and J by 3 bases, with 15 bases between them. The CDR3 consists of 15 residues. Germline CDR1 and CDR2: MGHRA and YSYEKL. CDR3 nucleotide sequence: TGCGCCAGCAGCCTACACCGGGACGGGGAAGAGACCCAGTACTTC. The encoded protein is CASSLHRDGEETQYF.

This clonotype was seen a few times. This chain connects TRBV5-1 to TRBJ2-3; 13 bases map to TRBD2. V lost 1 base, J lost 3 bases, and 5 bases stayed unmatched. Germline V gene data show CDR1 as SGHRS and CDR2 as YFSETQ. The CDR3 has 17 amino acids. The chain's CDR3 is CASSLTSGGAGTDTQYF. The DNA of the CDR3 is TGCGCCAGCAGCTTGACTAGCGGGGGGGCCGGGACAGATACGCAGTATTTT. The full variable domain, rest sourced from reference TRBV5-1 and TRBJ2-3, is KAGVTQTPRYLIKTRGQQVTLSCSPISGHRSVSWYQQTPGQGLQFLFEYFSETQRNKGNFPGRFSGRQFSNSRSEMNVSTLELGDSALYLCASSLTSGGAGTDTQYFGPGTRLTVL.

The chain uses TRBV12-3 or TRBV12-4 and TRBJ2-7; D might be TRBD1 (6 bases). This CDR3 comprises 12 residues. V was shortened by 6 bases and J by 6 bases, with 12 bases between the two germline ends. The CDR3 DNA reads as TGTGCCAGCAGCCCAACAGGGCCCGAGCAGTACTTC. This gives the protein CASSPTGPEQYF.

This clonotype was seen only a few times. V usage is TRBV20-1 and J usage is TRBJ2-3; D is ambiguous. The CDR3 totals 16 residues. Germline CDR1 DFQATT, CDR2 SNEGSKA (reference sequence). V was clipped by 0 bases and J by 4 bases, with 17 bases between them. The CDR3 reads CSARDPTATRSDTQYF. CDR3 in DNA: TGCAGTGCTAGAGATCCTACAGCCACGAGGTCAGATACGCAGTATTTT.

The rearrangement uses TRBV20-1 and TRBJ2-3, with TRBD2 identical over 16 bases. Trimming cost V 4 bases and J 3 bases; bases outside gene matches: 10. CDR3 length: 18 amino acids. Germline CDR1 reads DFQATT; CDR2 reads SNEGSKA (reference sequence). CDR3 nucleotides: TGCAGTGCTAAGACGGGACTAGCGGGGGGGAAGGGTACAGATACGCAGTATTTT. Protein product: CSAKTGLAGGKGTDTQYF.

There are a few counts of this clonotype. The rearrangement joins TRBV9 to TRBJ1-4, with D perhaps matching TRBD1 (6 bases). The ends were cut back, 3 bases at V and 8 bases at J, with 14 bases in the middle. The CDR3 totals 14 residues. Germline lookup yields CDR1 SGDLS and CDR2 YYNGEE. In DNA, the CDR3 is TGTGCCAGCAGCGAGGGGGGGGGTCGCGAAAAACTGTTTTTT. This gives the protein CASSEGGGREKLFF.

Only a few counts were recorded for this clonotype. The chain joins TRBV3-1 to TRBJ2-3; D is unclear. Germline assignment: CDR1 LGHDT and CDR2 YNNKEL (reference sequence). V dropped 2 bases and J dropped 6 bases, with 6 bases sitting between them. The CDR3 consists of 12 residues. The CDR3 nucleotides read TGTGCCAGCAGCCAAAGGTGGGATACGCAGTATTTT. Its protein product is CASSQRWDTQYF.

The CDR3 DNA reads as TGTGCCAGCAGTTTATGGGGCCAGGGAACCGGGGAGCTGTTTTTT. Its protein is CASSLWGQGTGELFF. The chain employs TRBV28 and TRBJ2-2; D possibly corresponds to TRBD1 (5 bases). Germline assignment: CDR1 MDHEN and CDR2 SYDVKM. V was cut by 0 bases and J by 5 bases, with 10 bases left in between. CDR3 length: 15 amino acids.

V is TRBV6-1 and J is TRBJ1-5; D gene ambiguous. This CDR3 spans 15 amino acids. Germline-derived CDR1 and CDR2 are MNHNS and SASEGT. Trimming took off 0 bases at V and 5 bases at J, with 11 bases between the two ends. CDR3 residues: CASSEAWVGDQPQHF. The DNA of the CDR3 is TGTGCCAGCAGTGAAGCCTGGGTTGGGGATCAGCCCCAGCATTTT.